This is a list of T cell receptor beta chains from one sample in a study of T cells in Graves' hyperthyroidism and ophthalmopathy. In TCRdb, the multiplex PCR reads were re-called with MiXCR into one record per CDR3 protein. In the table there are a few hundred thousand distinct CDR3 sequences, just under 25% of which are singletons. The specimen was blood. Receptor source: a man aged 50-59 years with Graves' hyperthyroidism. The conserved cysteine and the conserved F or W are not part of the CDR3 here. Fields, in order: clone size, J gene, V gene, CDR3 protein. A clone size is listed for some rows: how often the clone was seen (once, few, many), or a class if it is expanded.

>NA|TRBJ2-2|TRBV9
ASSVTPTSGRTGELF
>NA|TRBJ2-3|TRBV5-1
ASSPFLRTSGRRRGTDTQY
>few|TRBJ2-7|TRBV11-3
ASSLERAGAYEQY
>few|TRBJ2-5|TRBV5-1
ASSSDSLQETQY
>NA|TRBJ2-7|TRBV20-1
SAARDRNYEQY
>few|TRBJ2-1|TRBV5-1
ASSFSGDSRNEQF
>few|TRBJ1-2|TRBV9
ASTEGLDYGYT
>NA|TRBJ2-7|TRBV5-6
ASSLAVRSYEQY
>NA|TRBJ2-5|TRBV28
ASSFPTSGSRKTQY
>NA|TRBJ2-7|TRBV18
ASSRIAGNSYEQY
>few|TRBJ2-7|TRBV7-9
ASSRRGREGERSSYEQY